The clone carrying this TCR beta chain was observed a few times. The antigen is undetermined. Using a J-beta primer mix together with a sample-barcoded 5' primer, a second PCR was run for about 6 to 11 cycles. Every cDNA was tagged by a template-switch adaptor with 12 random nucleotides. TCRdb re-called the 5' RACE reads with MiXCR, one entry per CDR3 protein. Of hundreds of thousands of distinct CDR3 sequences listed, around 25% were seen once; the top ten hold 9.4%. The data derive from a study of blood T cells in healthy people across ages. Whole-study findings and limits: As age increased, TCR beta diversity per million T cells fell in a roughly linear fashion.

These data were likewise used in another study, on T cells of mothers and their children. That study reports: Donation was provided by three healthy Caucasian mothers along with their six children. Each mother yielded more than 10 million TCR beta CDR3 reads. Each child yielded about 3 million reads.

This sequence originates from a boy aged 5-17 years in good health. Sequencing used blood.

The CDR3 nucleotides read TGTGCCAGCAGCTTGGGTGGTGATGGTGAAAAACTGTTTTTT. Encoded protein: CASSLGGDGEKLFF. The chain links TRBV7-6 to TRBJ1-4; D unclear. Germline V gene sequence: CDR1 SGHVS, CDR2 FNYEAQ. Trimming removed 3 bases from V and 7 bases from J, with 12 bases in between. This CDR3 is built from 14 residues.